The sequence of this T cell receptor (beta chain) was determined in a study of breast tumors, draining lymph nodes, adjacent tissues. Whole-study findings and limits: That most tumor T cells come from lymph nodes remained unproven. Most tumor T cells seemingly derive from lymph node, then expand in tumor. Tumor TCR diversity was below lymph nodes but above nontumor tissue.

The V gene end was trimmed by 7 bases and the J gene end by 2 bases; junction bases not matched to a gene: 6. The CDR3 has 14 amino acids. Germline CDR1 MDHEN, CDR2 SYDVKM. TCRdb fed the multiplex PCR reads into MiXCR, producing one record per CDR3 protein. The table has tens of thousands of distinct CDR3 sequences, around 29% seen once. Breast cancer patients provided tissue from their axillary draining lymph nodes. This clonotype was seen at least ten times. Its antigen remains unidentified. Sequenced input: axillary lymph node tissue. The TCR comes from a female donor with breast cancer. Some clones in this sample may be carry-over from other donors' samples. J is TRBJ2-5 and V is TRBV28, with 8 positions matching TRBD2. CDR3 residues: CASNGRGRQETQYF. CDR3 coding DNA: TGTGCCAGCAACGGGAGGGGCAGGCAAGAGACCCAGTACTTC.